The 20 T cell receptor beta chains given below trace back to one sample, sequenced in a study of blood T cell repertoires in COVID-19. The method was immunoSEQ multiplex PCR; TCRdb's version includes in-frame clones alone and lacks a portion of them. This sample has 200,000 to 250,000 clones, with 80% to 90% found just once. Sequenced input: peripheral blood. Every receptor here comes from a man aged 30-40 years with COVID-19, enrolled during active disease.

This chain joins TRBV10-3 and TRBJ1-2; 8 bases are shared with TRBD1. The germline CDR1 and CDR2 sequences are ENHRY and SYGVKD. V lost 6 bases, J lost 8 bases, and 11 bases stayed unmatched. This CDR3 contains 14 residues. CDR3 sequence: CAISSRTGMEGYTF. The CDR3 bases are TGTGCCATCAGCTCTCGGACAGGGATGGAGGGCTACACCTTC.

The chain carries TRBV11-2 and TRBJ2-3, with 9 bases fitting TRBD2. Trimming removed 5 bases from V and 6 bases from J; junction bases left unmatched: 6. CDR1 and CDR2 (germline): SGHAT, FQNNGV. The CDR3 spans 14 residues. CDR3 sequence: CASSRAGGLDTQYF. The DNA for the CDR3 is TGTGCCAGCAGCCGCGCGGGGGGGTTGGATACGCAGTATTTT.

The gene calls are TRBV10-1 and TRBJ2-7; 9 bases align to TRBD1. The CDR3 is 12 amino acids. Trimming removed 4 bases from V and 9 bases from J; junction bases left unmatched: 4. Germline-derived CDR1 and CDR2 are WNHNN and SYGVQD (reference sequence). This CDR3 reads CASSGQGGRQYF. The CDR3 DNA sequence: TGCGCCAGCAGTGGACAGGGGGGTAGGCAGTACTTC.

This rearrangement joins TRBV5-4 to TRBJ2-5; D remains ambiguous. The V gene lost 4 bases and the J gene lost 2 bases, with 9 bases spanning the gap. The germline CDR1 and CDR2 sequences are SGHNT and YYREEE (reference sequence). The CDR3 loop spans 13 amino acids. The CDR3 nucleotides read TGTGCCAGCAGCCGCGATCAACAAGAGACCCAGTACTTC. Translating it yields CASSRDQQETQYF.

This chain links TRBV27 with TRBJ1-3; D gene uncertain. Germline values: CDR1 MNHEY, CDR2 SMNVEV (reference sequence). This CDR3 is built from 16 residues. V lost 5 bases to trimming and J lost 0 bases, with 14 bases between them. The CDR3 nucleotides read TGTGCCAGCAGTCCCCAGCCGGGGTACTCTGGAAACACCATATATTTT. Translation gives CASSPQPGYSGNTIYF.

Worth noting for this clone: Within the sample, other DNA sequences also encode this same CDR3. The chain couples TRBV5-1 to TRBJ2-7; the match to TRBD1 covers 11 bases. The CDR3 runs 14 residues. CDR1 is SGHRS, CDR2 YFSETQ, per germline. V lost 4 bases, J lost 2 bases, and 2 bases stayed unmatched. CDR3 coding DNA: TGCGCCAGCAGCGCGGGACAGGGGGCCTACGAGCAGTACTTC. It encodes CASSAGQGAYEQYF. Full variable domain (outside the CDR3, taken from reference TRBV5-1 and TRBJ2-7): KAGVTQTPRYLIKTRGQQVTLSCSPISGHRSVSWYQQTPGQGLQFLFEYFSETQRNKGNFPGRFSGRQFSNSRSEMNVSTLELGDSALYLCASSAGQGAYEQYFGPGTRLTVT.

This chain uses TRBV18 with TRBJ1-5, with D maybe TRBD1 (6 bases). CDR3 length equals 15 residues. Looked up from germline, CDR1 is KGHSH and CDR2 is LQKENI. V was shortened by 2 bases and J by 3 bases, with 11 bases between the two germline ends. The CDR3 reads CASSPGNRDNQPQHF. CDR3 coding DNA: TGTGCCAGCTCACCAGGTAACAGGGACAATCAGCCCCAGCATTTT. The full variable domain, completed using reference TRBV18 and TRBJ1-5, is NAGVMQNPRHLVRRRGQEARLRCSPMKGHSHVYWYRQLPEEGLKFMVYLQKENIIDESGMPKERFSAEFPKEGPSILRIQQVVRGDSAAYFCASSPGNRDNQPQHFGDGTRLSIL.

The CDR3: CASSRGQGVNSPLHF. CDR3 nucleotides: TGTGCCAGCAGCCGGGGGCAGGGGGTTAATTCACCCCTCCACTTT. This chain uses TRBV7-2 with TRBJ1-6; 7 bases match TRBD1. The CDR3 covers 15 residues. Germline V gene data show CDR1 as SGHTA and CDR2 as FQGNSA. Trimming took 5 bases from V and 6 from J; bases not matched to a gene: 7.

The CDR3 bases are TGTGCCAGCAGCCAAGATCTCTCGAGCGCCTCTTACGAGCAGTACTTC. This encodes CASSQDLSSASYEQYF. This chain connects TRBV4-2 to TRBJ2-7; D not certain. In germline, CDR1 is LGHNA, CDR2 YNFKEQ. The length of the CDR3 is 16 residues. The V end lost 0 bases, the J end lost 4 bases, and 16 bases lay between the germline ends.

The chain is built from TRBV7-2 and TRBJ1-4; no firm D call. V was trimmed by 5 bases and J by 4 bases, leaving 14 bases between them. Germline loops: CDR1 SGHTA, CDR2 FQGNSA. The CDR3 contains 15 residues. For the CDR3, the DNA is TGTGCCAGCAGCCCTCGGGTGGGGAGTAATGAAAAACTGTTTTTT. It is translated as CASSPRVGSNEKLFF.

The DNA of the CDR3 is TGTGCCAGTAGTATCAGGAGACCGGGGACTAGCGGGAGAACTGAGCAGTTCTTC. This translates into CASSIRRPGTSGRTEQFF. The chain uses TRBV19 and TRBJ2-1, with 14 positions matching TRBD2. Germline loops: CDR1 LNHDA, CDR2 SQIVND (reference sequence). CDR3 length equals 18 residues. The trim removed 3 bases at V and 9 bases at J, leaving 13 bases unmatched.

The chain carries TRBV30 and TRBJ1-1; tentative D call: TRBD1 (5 bases). Trimming removed 4 bases at V and 6 bases at J, with 15 bases between. The CDR3 sequence is 13 residues long. CDR1 and CDR2 (germline): GTSNPN, SVGIG (reference sequence). The CDR3 region is CAWTSGRRAEAFF. Here the CDR3 DNA reads TGTGCCTGGACCTCGGGACGGAGGGCTGAAGCTTTCTTT.

Remarks on this clone: The sample has other DNA sequences that encode this CDR3 too. This rearrangement joins TRBV20-1 to TRBJ2-7; D is undetermined. The V end lost 3 bases, the J end lost 5 bases, and 8 bases lay between the germline ends. The CDR3 length is 11 residues. Per germline, CDR1 DFQATT and CDR2 SNEGSKA (reference sequence). CDR3 sequence (DNA): TGCAGTGCTAGGAGTGGTCACGAGCAGTACTTC. Translating gives CSARSGHEQYF.

The V and J genes are TRBV29-1 and TRBJ2-6; perhaps TRBD1 as D (5 bases). The CDR3 spans 18 residues. Deletions cut 3 bases from V and 0 bases from J, with 18 bases between. From germline, CDR1 is SQVTM and CDR2 ANQGSEA. CDR3 sequence: CSVDASGYGSSGANVLTF. Here the CDR3 DNA reads TGCAGCGTTGATGCCTCAGGGTACGGGTCCTCTGGGGCCAACGTCCTGACTTTC. The full variable domain, in which reference TRBV29-1 and TRBJ2-6 provide the parts outside the CDR3, is SAVISQKPSRDICQRGTSLTIQCQVDSQVTMMFWYRQQPGQSLTLIATANQGSEATYESGFVIDKFPISRPNLTFSTLTVSNMSPEDSSIYLCSVDASGYGSSGANVLTFGAGSRLTVL.

V and J are TRBV14 and TRBJ1-2; 9 bases fit TRBD1. From germline, CDR1 is SGHDN and CDR2 FVKESK. After removal of 4 bases from V and 1 base from J, the junction contained 1 base not matched to a gene. This CDR3 is 14 amino acids long. CDR3 residues: CASSPTGGNYGYTF. The CDR3 coding sequence is TGTGCCAGCAGCCCGACAGGGGGTAACTATGGCTACACCTTC.

The genes are TRBV5-4 and TRBJ2-3; TRBD2 aligns across 9 bases. The germline V gene has CDR1 SGHNT and CDR2 YYREEE (reference sequence). J gave up 4 bases and V 0 bases, and 9 bases lay outside the gene matches. This CDR3 contains 17 residues. CDR3 protein: CASSLGGSGSTADTQYF. The CDR3 DNA sequence: TGTGCCAGCAGCTTGGGGGGTAGCGGGAGTACCGCAGATACGCAGTATTTT. Complete variable domain (other parts from reference TRBV5-4 and TRBJ2-3): ETGVTQSPTHLIKTRGQQVTLRCSSQSGHNTVSWYQQALGQGPQFIFQYYREEENGRGNFPPRFSGLQFPNYSSELNVNALELDDSALYLCASSLGGSGSTADTQYFGPGTRLTVL.

This rearrangement joins TRBV28 to TRBJ1-2; D not certain. V lost 2 bases to trimming and J lost 8 bases, with 12 bases between them. Germline V gene sequence: CDR1 MDHEN, CDR2 SYDVKM. The CDR3 is 13 residues long. CDR3 sequence reads: CASSLSMLAGYTF. The CDR3, as DNA: TGTGCCAGCAGTTTAAGCATGCTCGCCGGCTACACCTTC.

The chain has TRBV12-5 and TRBJ1-4; 9 nucleotides agree with TRBD1. Germline V gene lookup returns CDR1 LGHNT and CDR2 FRNRAP. The V gene end was trimmed by 3 bases and the J gene end by 7 bases; junction bases not matched to a gene: 15. The length of the CDR3 is 18 residues. The CDR3 here is CASGFSYTWDREAEKLFF. For the CDR3, the DNA is TGTGCTAGTGGTTTTTCCTACACCTGGGACAGGGAGGCTGAAAAACTGTTTTTT.

This clone has just one count. The V call is TRBV30, the J call TRBJ1-5; maybe TRBD1 (6 bases). V lost 1 base and J lost 9, with 13 bases in between. The germline CDR1 and CDR2 sequences are GTSNPN and SVGIG (reference sequence). The CDR3 runs 13 residues. The CDR3 loop is CAWSGDRLTPQHF. The DNA of the CDR3 is TGTGCCTGGAGTGGAGACAGGCTCACGCCCCAGCATTTT.

The V call is TRBV10-3, the J call TRBJ1-4, with 9 bases fitting TRBD1. V gave up 4 bases and J gave up 8 bases; unmatched junction bases: 2. The length of the CDR3 is 13 residues. Germline V lookup: CDR1 ENHRY, CDR2 SYGVKD. CDR3 amino acids: CAISGTGAEKLFF. In nucleotides, the CDR3 is TGTGCCATCAGTGGGACAGGGGCGGAAAAACTGTTTTTT.